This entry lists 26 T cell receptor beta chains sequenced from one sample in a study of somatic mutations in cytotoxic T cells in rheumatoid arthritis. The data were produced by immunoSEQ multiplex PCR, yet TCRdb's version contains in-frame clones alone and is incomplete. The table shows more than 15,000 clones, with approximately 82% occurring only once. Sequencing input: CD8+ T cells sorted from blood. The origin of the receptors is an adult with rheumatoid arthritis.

CDR3: CASSLGEHSGNTIYF. In DNA, the CDR3 is TGTGCCAGCAGCTTGGGGGAGCACTCTGGAAACACCATATATTTT. The rearrangement joins TRBV11-1 to TRBJ1-3, with D perhaps matching TRBD1 (5 bases). Trimming removed 3 bases from V and 0 bases from J, with 9 bases in between. Germline CDR1 is SGHAT and CDR2 is FQDESV (reference sequence). The CDR3 has 15 amino acids.

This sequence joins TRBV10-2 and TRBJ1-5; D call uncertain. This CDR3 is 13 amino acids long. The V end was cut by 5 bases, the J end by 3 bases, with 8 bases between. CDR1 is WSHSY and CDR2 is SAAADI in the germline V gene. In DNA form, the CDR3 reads TGCGCCAGCAGTTCTCTTCCCAATCAGCCCCAGCATTTT. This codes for CASSSLPNQPQHF.

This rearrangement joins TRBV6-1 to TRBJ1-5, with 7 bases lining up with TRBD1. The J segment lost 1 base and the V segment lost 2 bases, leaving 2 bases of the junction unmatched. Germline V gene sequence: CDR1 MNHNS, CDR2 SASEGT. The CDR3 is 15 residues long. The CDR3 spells CASSEYRGSNQPQHF. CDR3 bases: TGTGCCAGCAGTGAATACAGGGGAAGCAATCAGCCCCAGCATTTT.

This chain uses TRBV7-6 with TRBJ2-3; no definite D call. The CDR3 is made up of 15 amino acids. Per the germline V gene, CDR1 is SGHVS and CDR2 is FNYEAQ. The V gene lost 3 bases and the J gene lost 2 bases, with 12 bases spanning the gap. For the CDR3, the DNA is TGTGCCAGCAGCTTGCGTCAGGAGAACACAGATACGCAGTATTTT. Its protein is CASSLRQENTDTQYF. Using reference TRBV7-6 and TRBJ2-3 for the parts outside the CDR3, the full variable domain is GAGVSQSPRYKVTKRGQDVALRCDPISGHVSLYWYRQALGQGPEFLTYFNYEAQQDKSGLPNDRFSAERPEGSISTLTIQRTEQRDSAMYRCASSLRQENTDTQYFGPGTRLTVL.

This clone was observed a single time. DNA for the CDR3: TGTGCCACCAGCCACGGGCCGCCGAGCTCCTACAATGAGCAGTTCTTC. Amino acid sequence: CATSHGPPSSYNEQFF. The V call is TRBV15, the J call TRBJ2-1; D not certain. V shed 5 bases and J shed 0 bases, with 14 bases lying between them. The CDR3 is 16 amino acids. Germline V CDR1 and CDR2: LNHNV, YYDKDF (reference sequence).

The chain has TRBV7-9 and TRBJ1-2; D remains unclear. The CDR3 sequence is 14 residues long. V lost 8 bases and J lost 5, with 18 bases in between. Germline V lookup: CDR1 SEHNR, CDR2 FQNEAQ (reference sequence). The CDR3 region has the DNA TGTGCCAGCCTAAAGGATCAGATCGGGTATGGCTACACCTTC. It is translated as CASLKDQIGYGYTF. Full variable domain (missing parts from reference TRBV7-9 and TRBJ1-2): DTGVSQNPRHKITKRGQNVTFRCDPISEHNRLYWYRQTLGQGPEFLTYFQNEAQLEKSRLLSDRFSAERPKGSFSTLEIQRTEQGDSAMYLCASLKDQIGYGYTFGSGTRLTVV.

The CDR3 DNA reads TGTGCCAGTAGTACTCTACCGTTGGGACAGAGTGGCTACACCTTC. Protein sequence: CASSTLPLGQSGYTF. The chain uses TRBV19 and TRBJ1-2; 7 bases agree with TRBD1. Germline trimming cut 4 bases from V and 7 bases from J; bases unmatched to any gene: 12. The CDR3 runs to 15 residues. Germline CDR1 is LNHDA and CDR2 is SQIVND (reference sequence). The full variable domain, rest sourced from reference TRBV19 and TRBJ1-2, is DGGITQSPKYLFRKEGQNVTLSCEQNLNHDAMYWYRQDPGQGLRLIYYSQIVNDFQKGDIAEGYSVSREKKESFPLTVTSAQKNPTAFYLCASSTLPLGQSGYTFGSGTRLTVV.

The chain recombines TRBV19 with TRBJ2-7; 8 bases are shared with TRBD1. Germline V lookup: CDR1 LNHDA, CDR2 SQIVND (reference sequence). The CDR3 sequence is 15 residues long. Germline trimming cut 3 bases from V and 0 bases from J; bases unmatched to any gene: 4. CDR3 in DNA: TGTGCCAGTAGTATGGGGACAGGAATCTCCTACGAGCAGTACTTC. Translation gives CASSMGTGISYEQYF.

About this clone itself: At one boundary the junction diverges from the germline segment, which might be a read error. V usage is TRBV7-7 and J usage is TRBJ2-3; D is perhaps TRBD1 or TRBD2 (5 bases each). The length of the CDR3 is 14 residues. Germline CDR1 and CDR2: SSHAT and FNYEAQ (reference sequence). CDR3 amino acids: CASSSGSWTDTQYF. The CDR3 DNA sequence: TGTGCTAGCAGCTCAGGGAGTTGGACAGATACGCAGTATTTT. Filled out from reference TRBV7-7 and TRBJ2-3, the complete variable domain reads GAGVSQSPRYKVTKRGQDVTLRCDPISSHATLYWYQQALGQGPEFLTYFNYEAQPDKSGLPSDRFSAERPEGSISTLTIQRTEQRDSAMYRCASSSGSWTDTQYFGPGTRLTVL.

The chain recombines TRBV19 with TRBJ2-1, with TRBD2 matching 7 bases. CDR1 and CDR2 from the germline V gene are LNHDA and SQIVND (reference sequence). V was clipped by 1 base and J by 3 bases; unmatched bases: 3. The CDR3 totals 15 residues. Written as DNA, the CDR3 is TGTGCCAGTAGTATAGTATGGGGGGGCTACAATGAGCAGTTCTTC. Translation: CASSIVWGGYNEQFF.

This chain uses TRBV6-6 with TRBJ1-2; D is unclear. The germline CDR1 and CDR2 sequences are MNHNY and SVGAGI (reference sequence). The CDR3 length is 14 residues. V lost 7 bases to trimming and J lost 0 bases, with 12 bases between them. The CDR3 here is CASKLGETNYGYTF. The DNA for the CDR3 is TGTGCCAGCAAATTAGGTGAAACTAACTATGGCTACACCTTC.

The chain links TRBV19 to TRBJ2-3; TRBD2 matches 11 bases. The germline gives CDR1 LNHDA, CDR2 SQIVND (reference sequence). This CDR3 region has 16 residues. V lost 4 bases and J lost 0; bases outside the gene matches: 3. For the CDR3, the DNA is TGTGCCAGTAGTAACTTAGCGGGGGGGAGCACAGATACGCAGTATTTT. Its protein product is CASSNLAGGSTDTQYF.

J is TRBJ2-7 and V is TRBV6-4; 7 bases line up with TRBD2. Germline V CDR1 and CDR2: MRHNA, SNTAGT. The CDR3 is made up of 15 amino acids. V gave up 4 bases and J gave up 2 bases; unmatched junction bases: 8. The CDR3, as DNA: TGTGCCAGCAGTGTCCGGGCGGGAGACGCCTACGAGCAGTACTTC. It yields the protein CASSVRAGDAYEQYF.

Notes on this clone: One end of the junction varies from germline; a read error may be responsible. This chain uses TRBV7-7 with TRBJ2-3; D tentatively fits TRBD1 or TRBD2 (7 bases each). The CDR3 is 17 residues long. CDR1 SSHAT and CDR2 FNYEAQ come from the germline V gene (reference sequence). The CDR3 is CASSSLTGEGLTDTQYF. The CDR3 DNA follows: TGTGCTAGCAGCTCACTTACAGGGGAGGGCCTCACAGATACGCAGTATTTT. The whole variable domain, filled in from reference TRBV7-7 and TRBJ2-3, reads GAGVSQSPRYKVTKRGQDVTLRCDPISSHATLYWYQQALGQGPEFLTYFNYEAQPDKSGLPSDRFSAERPEGSISTLTIQRTEQRDSAMYRCASSSLTGEGLTDTQYFGPGTRLTVL.

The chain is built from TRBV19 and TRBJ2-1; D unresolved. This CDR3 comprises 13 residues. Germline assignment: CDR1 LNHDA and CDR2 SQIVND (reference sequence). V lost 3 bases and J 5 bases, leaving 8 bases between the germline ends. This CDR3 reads CASSMGNHNEQFF. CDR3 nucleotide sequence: TGTGCCAGTAGTATGGGCAACCACAATGAGCAGTTCTTC.

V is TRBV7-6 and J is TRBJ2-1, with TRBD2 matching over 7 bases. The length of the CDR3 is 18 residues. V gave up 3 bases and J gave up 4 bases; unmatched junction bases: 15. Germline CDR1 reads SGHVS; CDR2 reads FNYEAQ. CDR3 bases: TGTGCCAGCAGCTTTGCTCCCTGGGAACGGGAGGCATACAATGAGCAGTTCTTC. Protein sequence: CASSFAPWEREAYNEQFF.

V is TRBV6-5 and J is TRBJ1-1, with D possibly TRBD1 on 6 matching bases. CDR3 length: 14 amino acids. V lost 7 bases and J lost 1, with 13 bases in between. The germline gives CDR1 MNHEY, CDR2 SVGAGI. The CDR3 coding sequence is TGTGCCAGCAACCCGGACAGAGCGAACACTGAAGCTTTCTTT. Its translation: CASNPDRANTEAFF.

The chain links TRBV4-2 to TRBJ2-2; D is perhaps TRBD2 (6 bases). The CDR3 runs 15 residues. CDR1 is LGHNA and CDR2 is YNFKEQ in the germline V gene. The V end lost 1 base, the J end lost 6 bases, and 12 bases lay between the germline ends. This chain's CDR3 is CASSQGLVLAGELFF. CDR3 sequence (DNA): TGTGCCAGCAGCCAAGGACTAGTTCTAGCCGGGGAGCTGTTTTTT.

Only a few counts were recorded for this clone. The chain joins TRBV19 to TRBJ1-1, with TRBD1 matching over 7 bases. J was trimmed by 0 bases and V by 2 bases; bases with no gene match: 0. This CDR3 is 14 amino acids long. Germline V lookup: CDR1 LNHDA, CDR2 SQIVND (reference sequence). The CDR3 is CASSITGVNTEAFF. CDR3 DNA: TGTGCCAGTAGTATAACAGGGGTGAACACTGAAGCTTTCTTT. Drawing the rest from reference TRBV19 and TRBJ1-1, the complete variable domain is DGGITQSPKYLFRKEGQNVTLSCEQNLNHDAMYWYRQDPGQGLRLIYYSQIVNDFQKGDIAEGYSVSREKKESFPLTVTSAQKNPTAFYLCASSITGVNTEAFFGQGTRLTVV.

The CDR3 DNA sequence: TGTGCCAGCAGTGACGGCACGAATCAGCCCCAGCATTTT. Translation: CASSDGTNQPQHF. The V call is TRBV6-4, the J call TRBJ1-5; D remains ambiguous. With 2 bases removed from V and 4 bases from J, the gap between germline ends came to 6 bases. This CDR3 spans 13 amino acids. CDR1 MRHNA and CDR2 SNTAGT come from the germline V gene.

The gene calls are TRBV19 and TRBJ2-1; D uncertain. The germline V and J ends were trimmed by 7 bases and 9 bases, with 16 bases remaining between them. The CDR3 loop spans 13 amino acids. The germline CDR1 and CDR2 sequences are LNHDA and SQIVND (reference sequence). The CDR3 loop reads CASTSPSMGEQFF. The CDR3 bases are TGTGCCAGTACTTCCCCGTCCATGGGTGAGCAGTTCTTC.

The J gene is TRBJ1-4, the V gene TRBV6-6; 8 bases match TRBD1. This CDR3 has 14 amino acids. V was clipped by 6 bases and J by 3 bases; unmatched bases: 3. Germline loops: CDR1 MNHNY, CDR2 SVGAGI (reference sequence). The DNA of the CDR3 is TGTGCCAGCAGGGACAGGGTTTCTAATGAAAAACTGTTTTTT. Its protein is CASRDRVSNEKLFF.

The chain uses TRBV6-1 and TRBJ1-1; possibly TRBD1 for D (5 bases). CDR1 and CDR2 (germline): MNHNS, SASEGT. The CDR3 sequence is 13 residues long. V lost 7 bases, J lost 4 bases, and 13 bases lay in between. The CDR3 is CASTEFGGTEAFF. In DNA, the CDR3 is TGTGCCAGCACGGAGTTTGGGGGCACTGAAGCTTTCTTT.

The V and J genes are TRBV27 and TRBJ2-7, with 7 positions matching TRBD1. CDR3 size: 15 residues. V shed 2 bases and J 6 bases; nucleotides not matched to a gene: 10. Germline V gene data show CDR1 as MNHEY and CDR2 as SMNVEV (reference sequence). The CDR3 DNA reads TGTGCCAGCAGTTTACCCCCCGACAGGGCCGGCGAGCAGTACTTC. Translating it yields CASSLPPDRAGEQYF.

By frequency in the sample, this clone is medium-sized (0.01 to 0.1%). CDR3 DNA sequence: TGTGCCAGCAGCTCCAGGGACTCCTCCTACGAGCAGTACTTC. Its translation: CASSSRDSSYEQYF. V gene TRBV5-4 combines with J gene TRBJ2-7; D perhaps matches TRBD2 (6 bases). V lost 3 bases to trimming and J lost 0 bases, with 10 bases between them. CDR3 length equals 14 residues. Germline V gene sequence: CDR1 SGHNT, CDR2 YYREEE (reference sequence).

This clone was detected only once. As DNA, the CDR3 is TGTGCCAGCGGCCACTCGTTCTCTGGGGCCAACGTCCTGACTTTC. It yields the protein CASGHSFSGANVLTF. This rearrangement joins TRBV9 to TRBJ2-6; no clear D gene. Germline values: CDR1 SGDLS, CDR2 YYNGEE. CDR3 length: 15 amino acids. Trimming took off 7 bases at V and 0 bases at J, with 11 bases between the two ends. Full variable domain (rest looked up from reference TRBV9 and TRBJ2-6): DSGVTQTPKHLITATGQRVTLRCSPRSGDLSVYWYQQSLDQGLQFLIQYYNGEERAKGNILERFSAQQFPDLHSELNLSSLELGDSALYFCASGHSFSGANVLTFGAGSRLTVL.